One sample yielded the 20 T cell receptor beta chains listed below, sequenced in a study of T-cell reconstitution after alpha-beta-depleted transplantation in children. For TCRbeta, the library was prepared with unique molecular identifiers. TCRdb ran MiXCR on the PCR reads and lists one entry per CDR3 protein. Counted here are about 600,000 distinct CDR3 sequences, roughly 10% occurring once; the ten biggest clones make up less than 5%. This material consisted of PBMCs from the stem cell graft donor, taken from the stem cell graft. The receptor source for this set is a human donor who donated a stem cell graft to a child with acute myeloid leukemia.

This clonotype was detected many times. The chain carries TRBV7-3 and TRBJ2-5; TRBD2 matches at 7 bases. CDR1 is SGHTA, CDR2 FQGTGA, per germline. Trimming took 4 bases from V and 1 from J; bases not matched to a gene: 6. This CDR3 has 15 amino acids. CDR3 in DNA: TGTGCCAGCAGCTCCACGGGACTACTCCAAGAGACCCAGTACTTC. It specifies CASSSTGLLQETQYF.

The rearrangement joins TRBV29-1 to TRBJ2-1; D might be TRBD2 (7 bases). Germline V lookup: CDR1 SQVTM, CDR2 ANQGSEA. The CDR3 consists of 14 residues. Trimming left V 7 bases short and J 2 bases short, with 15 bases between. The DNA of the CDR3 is TGCAGCGCTGAGGGGGGGGCGACCTACAATGAGCAGTTCTTC. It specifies CSAEGGATYNEQFF.

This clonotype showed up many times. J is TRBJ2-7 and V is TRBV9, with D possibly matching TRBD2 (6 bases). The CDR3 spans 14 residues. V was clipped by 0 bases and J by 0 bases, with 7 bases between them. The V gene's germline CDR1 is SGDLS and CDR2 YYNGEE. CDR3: CASSVAGASYEQYF. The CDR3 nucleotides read TGTGCCAGCAGCGTAGCGGGAGCCTCCTACGAGCAGTACTTC.

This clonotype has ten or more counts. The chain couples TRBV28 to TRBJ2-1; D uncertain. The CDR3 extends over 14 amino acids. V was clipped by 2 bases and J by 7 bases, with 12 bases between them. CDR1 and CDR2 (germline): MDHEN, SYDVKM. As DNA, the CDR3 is TGTGCCAGCAGTTTACCGGGCCTTCGAAATGAGCAGTTCTTC. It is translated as CASSLPGLRNEQFF.

Here the CDR3 reads CASSLSVHYGYTF. The CDR3 DNA reads as TGTGCCAGCAGTTTATCAGTCCACTATGGCTACACCTTC. V usage is TRBV12-3 or TRBV12-4 and J usage is TRBJ1-2; D remains ambiguous. V lost 2 bases, J lost 3 bases, and 7 bases lay in between. CDR3 length: 13 residues.

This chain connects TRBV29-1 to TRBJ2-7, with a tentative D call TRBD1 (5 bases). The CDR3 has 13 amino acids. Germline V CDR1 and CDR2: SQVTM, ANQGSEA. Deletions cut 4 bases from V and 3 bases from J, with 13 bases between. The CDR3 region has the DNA TGCAGCGTTGGTCAGGGAATGGGCTACGAGCAGTACTTC. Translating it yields CSVGQGMGYEQYF.

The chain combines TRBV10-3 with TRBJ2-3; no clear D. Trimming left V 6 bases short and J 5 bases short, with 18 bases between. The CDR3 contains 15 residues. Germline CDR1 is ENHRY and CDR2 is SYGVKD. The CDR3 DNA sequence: TGTGCCATCAGAGGAGTCGGACCTAAGTTAGATACGCAGTATTTT. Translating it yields CAIRGVGPKLDTQYF.

CDR3 nucleotide sequence: TGCAGTGCAGGGTATAGGGGGACAGATACGCAGTATTTT. It is translated as CSAGYRGTDTQYF. The V and J genes are TRBV20-1 and TRBJ2-3; D is possibly TRBD1 (6 bases). The CDR3 totals 13 residues. V lost 6 bases, J lost 3 bases, and 13 bases lay in between. Germline CDR1 and CDR2: DFQATT and SNEGSKA (reference sequence).

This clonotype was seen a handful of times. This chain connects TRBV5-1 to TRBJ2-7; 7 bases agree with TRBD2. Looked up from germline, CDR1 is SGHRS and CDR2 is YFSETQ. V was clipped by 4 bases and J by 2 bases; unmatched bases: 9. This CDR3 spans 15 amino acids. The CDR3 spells CASSPNPSGTYEQYF. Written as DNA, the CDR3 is TGCGCCAGCAGCCCGAACCCTAGCGGTACCTACGAGCAGTACTTC.

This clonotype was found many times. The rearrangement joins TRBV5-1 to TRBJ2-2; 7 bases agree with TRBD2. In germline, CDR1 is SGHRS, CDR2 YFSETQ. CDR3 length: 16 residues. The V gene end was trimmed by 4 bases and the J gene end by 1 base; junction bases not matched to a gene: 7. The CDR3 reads CASSLTSALNTGELFF. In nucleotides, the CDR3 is TGCGCCAGCAGCCTAACTAGCGCCCTGAACACCGGGGAGCTGTTTTTT. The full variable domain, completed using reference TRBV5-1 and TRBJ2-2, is KAGVTQTPRYLIKTRGQQVTLSCSPISGHRSVSWYQQTPGQGLQFLFEYFSETQRNKGNFPGRFSGRQFSNSRSEMNVSTLELGDSALYLCASSLTSALNTGELFFGEGSRLTVL.

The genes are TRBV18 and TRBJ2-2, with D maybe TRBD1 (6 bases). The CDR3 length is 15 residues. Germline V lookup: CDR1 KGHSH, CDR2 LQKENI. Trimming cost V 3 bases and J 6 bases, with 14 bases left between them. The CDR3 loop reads CASSPQTGPPGELFF. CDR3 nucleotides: TGTGCCAGCTCACCCCAGACAGGACCCCCCGGGGAGCTGTTTTTT. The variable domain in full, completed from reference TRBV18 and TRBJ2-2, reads NAGVMQNPRHLVRRRGQEARLRCSPMKGHSHVYWYRQLPEEGLKFMVYLQKENIIDESGMPKERFSAEFPKEGPSILRIQQVVRGDSAAYFCASSPQTGPPGELFFGEGSRLTVL.

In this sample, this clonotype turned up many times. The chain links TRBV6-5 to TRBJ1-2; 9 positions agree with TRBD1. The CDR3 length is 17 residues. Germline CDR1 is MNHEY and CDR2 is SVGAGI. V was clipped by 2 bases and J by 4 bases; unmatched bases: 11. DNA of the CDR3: TGTGCCAGCAGTTACCTTCCTACAGGGGGCTCGAGCTATGGCTACACCTTC. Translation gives CASSYLPTGGSSYGYTF.

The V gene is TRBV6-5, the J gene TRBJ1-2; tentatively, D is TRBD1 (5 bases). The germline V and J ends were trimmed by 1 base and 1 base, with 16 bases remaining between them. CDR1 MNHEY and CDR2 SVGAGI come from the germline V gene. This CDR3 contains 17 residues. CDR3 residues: CASSYYFQGQGNYGYTF. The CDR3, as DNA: TGTGCCAGCAGTTACTATTTCCAAGGGCAGGGTAACTATGGCTACACCTTC.

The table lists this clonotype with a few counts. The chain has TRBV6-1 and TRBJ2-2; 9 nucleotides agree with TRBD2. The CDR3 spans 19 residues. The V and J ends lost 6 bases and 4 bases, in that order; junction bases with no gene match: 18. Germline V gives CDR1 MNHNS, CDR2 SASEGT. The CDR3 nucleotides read TGTGCCAGCAGCCTATTAGGCATTAGCGGGAGTAGTACCACCGGGGAGCTGTTTTTT. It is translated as CASSLLGISGSSTTGELFF.

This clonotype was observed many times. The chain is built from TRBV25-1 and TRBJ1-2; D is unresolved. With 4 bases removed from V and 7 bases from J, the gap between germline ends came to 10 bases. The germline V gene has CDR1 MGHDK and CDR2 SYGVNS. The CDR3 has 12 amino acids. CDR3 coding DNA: TGTGCCAGCAGTGCGGCTTTTGGTGGCTACACCTTC. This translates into CASSAAFGGYTF.

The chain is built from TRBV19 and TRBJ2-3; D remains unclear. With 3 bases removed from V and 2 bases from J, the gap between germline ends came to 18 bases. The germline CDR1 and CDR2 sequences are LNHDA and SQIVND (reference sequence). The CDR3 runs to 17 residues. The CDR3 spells CASSIPSERALTDTQYF. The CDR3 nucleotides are TGTGCCAGTAGTATTCCCTCGGAAAGGGCCCTCACAGATACGCAGTATTTT.

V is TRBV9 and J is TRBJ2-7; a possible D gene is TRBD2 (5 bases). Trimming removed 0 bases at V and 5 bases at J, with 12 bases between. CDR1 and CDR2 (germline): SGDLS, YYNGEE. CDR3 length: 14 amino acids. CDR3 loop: CASSVVPLANEQYF. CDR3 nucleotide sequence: TGTGCCAGCAGCGTAGTCCCCCTAGCTAACGAGCAGTACTTC.

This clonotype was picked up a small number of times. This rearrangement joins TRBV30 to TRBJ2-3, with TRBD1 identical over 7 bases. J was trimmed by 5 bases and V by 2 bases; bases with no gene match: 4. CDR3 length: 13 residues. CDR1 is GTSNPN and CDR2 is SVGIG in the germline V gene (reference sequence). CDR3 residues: CAWSLPGGDTQYF. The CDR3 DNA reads TGTGCCTGGAGTCTCCCAGGGGGAGATACGCAGTATTTT.

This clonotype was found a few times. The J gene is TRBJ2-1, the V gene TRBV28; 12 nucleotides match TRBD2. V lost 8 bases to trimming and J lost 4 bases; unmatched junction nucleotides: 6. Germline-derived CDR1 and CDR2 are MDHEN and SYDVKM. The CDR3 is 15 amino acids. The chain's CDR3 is CASGSTSGGYNEQFF. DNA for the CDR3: TGTGCCAGCGGATCGACTAGCGGGGGATACAATGAGCAGTTCTTC. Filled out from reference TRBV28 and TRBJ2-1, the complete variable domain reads DVKVTQSSRYLVKRTGEKVFLECVQDMDHENMFWYRQDPGLGLRLIYFSYDVKMKEKGDIPEGYSVSREKKERFSLILESASTNQTSMYLCASGSTSGGYNEQFFGPGTRLTVL.

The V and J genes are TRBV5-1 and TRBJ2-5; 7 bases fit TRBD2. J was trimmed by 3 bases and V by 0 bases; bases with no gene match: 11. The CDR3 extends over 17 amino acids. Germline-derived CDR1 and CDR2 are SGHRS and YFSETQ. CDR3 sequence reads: CASSLEPTSGLKETQYF. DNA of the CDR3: TGCGCCAGCAGCTTGGAACCCACCTCGGGACTAAAAGAGACCCAGTACTTC.